This TCR beta chain was documented in a study of blood T cells in healthy people across ages. Study as a whole: Per two T cells, template switching captured roughly one barcoded beta molecule. Study outcomes and limitations: Researchers judged that diversity estimates from one million T cells fell short of true values.

Comments on this clonotype: Its antigen is unknown.

Combining a sample-barcoded 5' primer with a J-beta primer mix, a second PCR ran for 7 to 11 cycles. Template switching added a 12-random-nucleotide identifier to every cDNA molecule. TCRdb processed the 5' RACE reads anew with MiXCR; each CDR3 protein has one entry. The repertoire consists of around 690,000 distinct CDR3 sequences, with roughly three fifths occurring once and the leading ten covering 30% to 40%. This CDR3 spans 15 amino acids. The germline V gene has CDR1 DFQATT and CDR2 SNEGSKA (reference sequence). V trimming: 5 bases; J trimming: 10 bases; junction bases outside the gene matches: 12. Isolated PBMCs totaled at least 7 million in each sample.

The rearrangement joins TRBV20-1 to TRBJ2-1; 12 positions match TRBD2. Sequencing was performed on blood. The clonotype was recovered from a man aged 60-69 years in good health. For the CDR3, the DNA is TGCAGTGCTCCTGGGCTAGCGGGGGGGCCGGGGGAGCAGTTCTTC. Translating gives CSAPGLAGGPGEQFF.